This is a list of T cell receptor beta chains from one sample in a study of long-term antiretroviral therapy in people with HIV. Here immunoSEQ multiplex PCR was the method, and the copy in TCRdb shows in-frame clones only, minus some. The data contain 8,000 to 10,000 clones, 75% to 85% of them singletons. The starting material was unsorted PBMCs, obtained 0.7 years after starting antiretroviral therapy. These receptors were taken from a man in his forties with HIV. CDR3s include the opening cysteine and the closing phenylalanine or tryptophan. The D gene is left open where the match is weak. Expanded clones get a size class; other rows say once, few or many, or leave the size out.

abundance	j_gene	d_gene	v_gene	CDR3nt	CDR3aa
few	TRBJ2-7	TRBD2	TRBV5-1	TGCGCCAGCAGAGAGAGGACTAGCGGGGCCTACGAGCAGTACTTC	CASRERTSGAYEQYF
once	TRBJ2-5	TRBD2	TRBV5-4	TGTGCCAGCAGCTCGGGACTAGCCCCCCAAGAGACCCAGTACTTC	CASSSGLAPQETQYF
.	TRBJ2-7	.	TRBV7-8	TGTGCCAGCAGCCCTAGATTGAGGCGGCGCTCTCCCGAGCAGTACTTC	CASSPRLRRRSPEQYF
.	TRBJ1-1	.	TRBV7-8	TGTGCCAGCAGCTCCGTAACCGAAGCTTTCTTT	CASSSVTEAFF
.	TRBJ2-3	TRBD1	TRBV29-1	TGCAGCGTTGAAAAGGGACAGGTTGGCACAGATACGCAGTATTTT	CSVEKGQVGTDTQYF
.	TRBJ2-2	.	TRBV9	TGTGCCAGCAGCGTAGTGACGGGTGCCGGGGAGCTGTTTTTT	CASSVVTGAGELFF
once	TRBJ1-5	.	TRBV19	TGTGCCAGTAGTGGCCGGGACACGGCGAGCCAGCCCCAGCATTTT	CASSGRDTASQPQHF
.	TRBJ2-7	TRBD1	TRBV6-5	TGTGCCAGCAGCCCAGGGGGCGCTTCCTTGGAGCAGTACTTC	CASSPGGASLEQYF
.	TRBJ1-2	.	TRBV4-2	TGTGCCAGCAGCCAAGTGGAGGGACTTAGAGACTACACCTTC	CASSQVEGLRDYTF
.	TRBJ1-5	.	TRBV6-5	TGTGCCAGCAGTAGTTCGACTCCGTTGGACCAGCCCCAGCATTTT	CASSSSTPLDQPQHF
.	TRBJ2-7	.	TRBV19	TGTGCCAGTAGTGGCCATGGGGCAGGGGCCTACGAGCAGTACTTC	CASSGHGAGAYEQYF
.	TRBJ2-5	.	TRBV27	TGTGCCAGCAGTTTGGGGACCCCTAGCGCATTGTACCAAGAGACCCAGTACTTC	CASSLGTPSALYQETQYF
.	TRBJ1-1	.	TRBV27	TGTGCCAGCAGCACCTACGGAGGGCGCGAAGCTTTCTTT	CASSTYGGREAFF
.	TRBJ2-7	.	TRBV4-1	TGCGCCAGCAGCCAAGAGACCAGGGGAACCTACGAGCAGTACTTC	CASSQETRGTYEQYF
.	TRBJ1-3	.	TRBV6-5	TGTGCCAGCAGTCTGACCGCCAGGGCTGGAAACACCATATATTTT	CASSLTARAGNTIYF
.	TRBJ2-7	.	TRBV7-9	TGTGCCAGCAGCTTAGGCAGCTACGAGCAGTACTTC	CASSLGSYEQYF
.	TRBJ1-5	.	TRBV2	TGTGCCAGCAGGGCACGGGGGCAGCGGAGCAATCAGCCCCAGCATTTT	CASRARGQRSNQPQHF
.	TRBJ2-2	.	TRBV11-2	TGTGCCAGCAGCTTAAGAGGGGAGCTGTTTTTT	CASSLRGELFF
.	TRBJ1-1	.	TRBV27	TGTGCCAGCAGTTTGGGACAGAACACTGAAGCTTTCTTT	CASSLGQNTEAFF
.	TRBJ1-5	.	TRBV2	TGTGCCAGCAGTGTGCGGGCTAATAGCAATCAGCCCCAGCATTTT	CASSVRANSNQPQHF
.	TRBJ1-2	.	TRBV7-2	TGTGCCAGCAGCCCCTACGACAGTCCCTATGGCTACACCTTC	CASSPYDSPYGYTF
.	TRBJ2-5	.	TRBV27	TGTGCCAGCAGTTCCCCAGCCAGGCGGACCCAGTACTTC	CASSSPARRTQYF
.	TRBJ2-4	.	TRBV11-2	TGTGCCAGCGCCCGGCATAGCGGCAAAAACATTCAGTACTTC	CASARHSGKNIQYF
.	TRBJ1-4	.	TRBV27	TGTGCCAGCCGCGGTCCGAATAATGAAAAACTGTTTTTT	CASRGPNNEKLFF
few	TRBJ2-7	TRBD2	TRBV5-6	TGTGCCAGCAGCGACGGACTAGCGGGAAACTCCTACGAGCAGTACTTC	CASSDGLAGNSYEQYF
.	TRBJ1-1	TRBD1	TRBV15	TGTGCCACCAGCGCCGGGACAGACACTGAAGCTTTCTTT	CATSAGTDTEAFF
.	TRBJ2-3	.	TRBV6-5	TGTGCCAGCACCGAGACAGCCACAGATACGCAGTATTTT	CASTETATDTQYF
once	TRBJ1-5	.	TRBV7-2	TGTGCCAGCTCGGAATCTAGCAATCAGCCCCAGCATTTT	CASSESSNQPQHF
.	TRBJ1-4	.	TRBV7-8	TGTGCCAGCAGCTTAGGAGGGTGGGCCCGGCAGAGTAATGAAAAACTGTTTTTT	CASSLGGWARQSNEKLFF
.	TRBJ1-5	.	TRBV27	TGTGCCACCGCGGCAGGGGTTCATCAGCCCCAGCATTTT	CATAAGVHQPQHF
.	TRBJ2-1	TRBD2	TRBV2	TGTGCCAGCAGTTTAGAAGCTCCGGGACTAGCGGGAAGTGAGCAGTTCTTC	CASSLEAPGLAGSEQFF
.	TRBJ2-7	.	TRBV9	TGTGCCAGCAGCTCCCCGAGGTACGAGCAGTACTTC	CASSSPRYEQYF
.	TRBJ1-2	.	TRBV30	TGTGCCTGGGGGGTGGCTAACTATGGCTACACCTTC	CAWGVANYGYTF
few	TRBJ2-7	.	TRBV14	TGTGCCAGCAGCCAACACAGGGATTACGAGCAGTACTTC	CASSQHRDYEQYF
.	TRBJ2-1	TRBD2	TRBV27	TGTGCCAGCAGGGGACTAGCGGGGACCAATGAGCAGTTCTTC	CASRGLAGTNEQFF
.	TRBJ2-1	.	TRBV7-9	TGTGCCAGCAGCCAACAGGAATACAATGAGCAGTTCTTC	CASSQQEYNEQFF
.	TRBJ2-3	TRBD1	TRBV5-1	TGCGCCAGCAGCTTGGGGGGGTCAGGGGGCCGGACCTTCACAGATACGCAGTATTTT	CASSLGGSGGRTFTDTQYF
few	TRBJ1-1	.	TRBV9	TGTGCCAGCAGCGTAGCGCAGACGAACACTGAAGCTTTCTTT	CASSVAQTNTEAFF
.	TRBJ2-7	TRBD1	TRBV4-3	TGCGCCAGCAGCCAAGATCATGGGACAGGGGAGCTCGAGCAGTACTTC	CASSQDHGTGELEQYF
.	TRBJ1-4	TRBD1	TRBV30	TGTGCCTGGAGTGAGAGACAGGGCTCAACTAATGAAAAACTGTTTTTT	CAWSERQGSTNEKLFF
.	TRBJ2-6	.	TRBV9	TGTGCCAGCAGCGTAGCTGGGGCCAACGTCCTGACTTTC	CASSVAGANVLTF
.	TRBJ2-7	.	TRBV5-6	TGTGCCAGCAGCGCTACAGGGGGACTAGCTCCGTTAACCCTCTACGAGCAGTACTTC	CASSATGGLAPLTLYEQYF
.	TRBJ1-2	TRBD1	TRBV5-4	TGTGCCAGCAGCTTGTTGCCGGGACAGCAGAGCTACACCTTC	CASSLLPGQQSYTF
.	TRBJ2-3	.	TRBV25-1	TGTGCCAGCAGTGAATCGGGTGTCGTAGATACGCAGTATTTT	CASSESGVVDTQYF
.	TRBJ1-5	TRBD1	TRBV15	TGTGCCACCAGCAGAGTCCAACAGGGGACCCAGCATTTT	CATSRVQQGTQHF
.	TRBJ1-3	TRBD1	TRBV5-4	TGTGCCAGCAGCTTGGCTTCGACAGGGGCTGGAAACACCATATATTTT	CASSLASTGAGNTIYF
.	TRBJ2-3	.	TRBV4-2	TGTGCCAGCAGCTCCCTGCCTCTAGCTGATACGCAGTATTTT	CASSSLPLADTQYF
.	TRBJ1-1	.	TRBV5-8	TGTGCCAGCAGCACCGAGGGGGGTTTGGCTGAAGCTTTCTTT	CASSTEGGLAEAFF
.	TRBJ2-5	TRBD2	TRBV7-9	TGTGCCAGCAGCCTAATAGCGGGCGTTGGGGAGACCCAGTACTTC	CASSLIAGVGETQYF
.	TRBJ1-2	TRBD1	TRBV5-5	TGTGCCAGCAGCTCCCAGGGGGTGTGGGGCTACACCTTC	CASSSQGVWGYTF
.	TRBJ1-1	.	TRBV4-3	TGCGCCAGCAGCCAAGACTCAGTTAACTTGAACACTGAAGCTTTCTTT	CASSQDSVNLNTEAFF
once	TRBJ2-3	.	TRBV6-5	TGTGCCAGCAGTCAGAGGCAGGCCCGGGGGGATACGCAGTATTTT	CASSQRQARGDTQYF
.	TRBJ1-1	.	TRBV5-1	TGCGCCAGCAGCTTCTTGCCAGGGAGGGACACTGAAGCTTTCTTT	CASSFLPGRDTEAFF
.	TRBJ1-5	TRBD1	TRBV28	TGTGCCAGCAGTCCCGGGACAGGCAATCAGCCCCAGCATTTT	CASSPGTGNQPQHF
few	TRBJ2-2	.	TRBV7-6	TGTGCCAGCAGCTTAACCGAAGCGAACACCGGGGAGCTGTTTTTT	CASSLTEANTGELFF
.	TRBJ2-2	TRBD2	TRBV5-6	TGTGCCAGCAGCCAGGGACTAGCGGATCACACCGGGGAGCTGTTTTTT	CASSQGLADHTGELFF
.	TRBJ2-7	TRBD1	TRBV27	TGTGCCAGCAGTCCGGAGGGGACAGGGAGTTCCTACGAGCAGTACTTC	CASSPEGTGSSYEQYF
few	TRBJ1-1	.	TRBV11-3	TGTGCCAGCAGCTTCGGACACGCTGAAGCTTTCTTT	CASSFGHAEAFF